A selection of T cell receptor beta chains follows, all from one sample in a study of beta chain features in type 1 diabetes. Sequencing used immunoSEQ multiplex PCR; TCRdb keeps in-frame clones, though not all of them. The profile shows hundreds of thousands of clones, roughly 13% of them singletons. Sequencing was carried out using naive CD4+ T cells from blood. These receptors all come from a man in his late teens or twenties with type 1 diabetes. Both conserved end residues are part of each CDR3. D genes are given only for firm matches. Clone size is stated in some rows and not others, as once, few, many or a class when expanded.

v_call	clone_size	d_call	j_call	cdr3_aa	cdr3_nt
TRBV6-5	-	TRBD1	TRBJ1-5	CASSSLQGIGQPQHF	TGTGCCAGCAGTTCCCTACAGGGGATCGGTCAGCCCCAGCATTTT
TRBV5-1	-	-	TRBJ2-6	CASNTGGANVLTF	TGCGCCAGCAACACAGGTGGGGCCAACGTCCTGACTTTC
TRBV4-2	few	-	TRBJ1-4	CASSQEWGNRNEKLFF	TGTGCCAGCAGCCAAGAATGGGGGAATCGGAATGAAAAACTGTTTTTT
TRBV6-5	few	-	TRBJ2-7	CASSYSSSRGYEQYF	TGTGCCAGCAGTTACTCATCGTCCAGGGGCTACGAGCAGTACTTC
TRBV6-6	few	-	TRBJ2-7	CASRTDGAGSSYEQYF	TGTGCCAGCAGGACCGACGGGGCTGGGAGCTCCTACGAGCAGTACTTC
TRBV6-6	few	TRBD2	TRBJ2-7	CASSDRGGSSYEQYF	TGTGCCAGCAGTGACCGGGGCGGGAGCTCCTACGAGCAGTACTTC
TRBV5-1	-	-	TRBJ1-5	CASSPGVGSNQPQHF	TGCGCCAGCAGCCCCGGGGTCGGGAGCAATCAGCCCCAGCATTTT
TRBV9	few	-	TRBJ2-1	CASSVAPAGLNNEQFF	TGTGCCAGCAGCGTTGCCCCCGCGGGCCTTAACAATGAGCAGTTCTTC
TRBV5-1	-	TRBD1	TRBJ1-4	CASSSGTGHATNEKLFF	TGCGCCAGCAGCTCCGGGACAGGGCACGCAACTAATGAAAAACTGTTTTTT
TRBV10-3	-	-	TRBJ1-2	CAISESGQNYGYTF	TGTGCCATCAGTGAGTCGGGGCAGAACTATGGCTACACCTTC
TRBV5-1	few	TRBD2	TRBJ2-1	CASSTGTSGKGQFF	TGCGCCAGCAGCACGGGGACTAGCGGAAAGGGGCAGTTCTTC
TRBV30	few	-	TRBJ1-1	CAWASPGQRTEAFF	TGTGCCTGGGCCTCTCCGGGACAAAGGACTGAAGCTTTCTTT
TRBV6-5	few	-	TRBJ1-1	CASSYRGRGTEAFF	TGTGCCAGCAGTTATAGGGGACGTGGAACTGAAGCTTTCTTT
TRBV30	-	TRBD1	TRBJ2-7	CAWSVKGTGGEQYF	TGTGCCTGGAGTGTAAAAGGGACAGGGGGCGAGCAGTACTTC
TRBV29-1	few	TRBD2	TRBJ2-5	CSGLAGETQYF	TGCAGCGGACTAGCGGGAGAGACCCAGTACTTC
TRBV4-1	few	-	TRBJ1-5	CASSRFGEGSQPQHF	TGCGCCAGCAGCCGCTTCGGGGAGGGCTCGCAGCCCCAGCATTTT
TRBV5-1	-	TRBD1	TRBJ2-1	CASSPDRGLVNEQFF	TGCGCCAGCAGCCCCGACAGGGGGCTTGTCAATGAGCAGTTCTTC
TRBV30	few	-	TRBJ2-7	CAWMEGTYEQYF	TGTGCCTGGATGGAGGGGACCTACGAGCAGTACTTC
TRBV5-4	few	-	TRBJ2-2	CASSWGAGATGELFF	TGTGCCAGCAGTTGGGGGGCAGGGGCCACCGGGGAGCTGTTTTTT
TRBV29-1	few	-	TRBJ2-1	CSVERQISYNEQFF	TGCAGCGTTGAAAGGCAGATATCCTACAATGAGCAGTTCTTC
TRBV6-6	-	-	TRBJ1-5	CASSPDFNSNQPQHF	TGTGCCAGCAGCCCGGATTTTAATAGCAATCAGCCCCAGCATTTT
TRBV18	few	-	TRBJ1-2	CASSPWDADYGYTF	TGTGCCAGCTCGCCTTGGGACGCGGACTATGGCTACACCTTC
TRBV30	-	-	TRBJ1-3	CAWSPPGGNTIYF	TGTGCCTGGAGTCCTCCAGGTGGAAACACCATATATTTT
TRBV10-3	few	-	TRBJ2-3	CAIKLGIGTAGDTQYF	TGTGCCATCAAGTTGGGGATTGGGACAGCGGGAGATACGCAGTATTTT
TRBV6-1	few	-	TRBJ2-2	CASREGGRGELFF	TGTGCCAGCCGAGAAGGGGGGCGCGGGGAGCTGTTTTTT
TRBV7-2	few	TRBD1	TRBJ2-1	CASSQNAGGYNEQFF	TGTGCCAGCAGCCAGAATGCAGGGGGCTACAATGAGCAGTTCTTC
TRBV20-1	-	-	TRBJ2-7	CSARGFAEQYF	TGCAGTGCTAGAGGATTTGCCGAGCAGTACTTC
TRBV11-2	-	-	TRBJ1-2	CASSFGRRNVGYTF	TGTGCCAGCAGCTTTGGGCGCAGGAATGTGGGCTACACCTTC
TRBV7-2	few	-	TRBJ2-3	CASSPQWSSIDTQYF	TGTGCCAGCAGCCCCCAGTGGAGCAGCATAGATACGCAGTATTTT
TRBV30	few	TRBD2	TRBJ2-6	CAWSGGTILSGANVLTF	TGTGCCTGGAGTGGAGGGACTATCCTCTCTGGGGCCAACGTCCTGACTTTC
TRBV30	-	-	TRBJ1-1	CAFQGNTEAFF	TGTGCCTTTCAGGGGAACACTGAAGCTTTCTTT
TRBV30	-	TRBD1	TRBJ2-2	CACRRAGQGSAGELFF	TGTGCCTGCCGGCGGGCGGGACAGGGGTCGGCCGGGGAGCTGTTTTTT
TRBV10-2	few	-	TRBJ2-7	CASRAGGEQYF	TGCGCCAGCAGGGCGGGTGGAGAGCAGTACTTC
TRBV7-9	few	-	TRBJ2-1	CASSPFNEQFF	TGTGCCAGCAGCCCCTTCAATGAGCAGTTCTTC
TRBV6-6	few	-	TRBJ2-1	CASSYSILRSYNEQFF	TGTGCCAGCAGTTACTCGATTCTACGCTCCTACAATGAGCAGTTCTTC
TRBV18	-	-	TRBJ1-5	CASSPRDVYSNQPQHF	TGTGCCAGCTCACCACGTGACGTCTATAGCAATCAGCCCCAGCATTTT
TRBV28	-	-	TRBJ1-6	CASSSPGPYNSPLHF	TGTGCCAGCAGTTCGCCGGGTCCTTATAATTCACCCCTCCACTTT
TRBV5-4	few	TRBD1	TRBJ2-3	CASSLRQGGDTQYF	TGTGCCAGCAGCTTGAGACAGGGCGGGGATACGCAGTATTTT
TRBV28	-	-	TRBJ2-2	CASSLSPLWELFF	TGTGCCAGCAGTTTATCCCCCTTGTGGGAGCTGTTTTTT
TRBV5-1	few	-	TRBJ1-1	CASSLGWGRIGTEAFF	TGCGCCAGCAGCTTGGGGTGGGGAAGGATTGGCACCGAAGCTTTCTTT
TRBV5-1	few	-	TRBJ1-1	CASSLTGHPNTEAFF	TGCGCCAGCAGCTTGACGGGACACCCGAACACTGAAGCTTTCTTT
TRBV30	-	-	TRBJ1-6	CASGDLGSPLHF	TGTGCGTCGGGCGATTTGGGTTCACCCCTCCACTTT
TRBV5-1	few	-	TRBJ2-7	CASSLKEFTYEQYF	TGCGCCAGCAGCTTGAAGGAGTTTACCTACGAGCAGTACTTC
TRBV4-3	-	-	TRBJ1-2	CASSQNREYGYTF	TGCGCCAGCAGTCAGAACAGGGAGTATGGCTACACCTTC
TRBV7-7	few	TRBD1	TRBJ2-5	CASSYSGTGQETQYF	TGTGCTAGCAGCTACTCCGGGACAGGTCAAGAGACCCAGTACTTC
TRBV5-6	-	TRBD1	TRBJ1-6	CASSRPGQPNSPLHF	TGTGCCAGCAGTCGCCCGGGACAGCCTAATTCACCCCTCCACTTT
TRBV27	few	-	TRBJ1-5	CASSLFPRLGVQHF	TGTGCCAGCAGTTTGTTTCCGCGACTCGGGGTCCAGCATTTT
TRBV6-5	-	TRBD2	TRBJ2-5	CASGTLAGGPGTQYF	TGTGCCAGCGGGACACTAGCGGGAGGCCCAGGAACCCAGTACTTC
TRBV28	few	TRBD2	TRBJ2-7	CASSARSGGVSYEQYF	TGTGCCAGCAGTGCCCGTAGCGGGGGGGTCTCCTACGAGCAGTACTTC
TRBV14	-	-	TRBJ2-1	CASSQESGYSYNEQFF	TGTGCCAGCAGCCAAGAATCCGGGTACTCCTACAATGAGCAGTTCTTC
TRBV25-1	few	-	TRBJ2-3	CASRGEGTDTQYF	TGTGCCAGCAGGGGGGAGGGCACAGATACGCAGTATTTT
TRBV29-1	-	-	TRBJ1-1	CSVVSRSNTEAFF	TGCAGCGTTGTCTCAAGGTCGAACACTGAAGCTTTCTTT
TRBV5-6	-	-	TRBJ1-5	CASSSFEGQRIQHF	TGTGCCAGCAGCTCATTTGAGGGGCAACGGATCCAGCATTTT